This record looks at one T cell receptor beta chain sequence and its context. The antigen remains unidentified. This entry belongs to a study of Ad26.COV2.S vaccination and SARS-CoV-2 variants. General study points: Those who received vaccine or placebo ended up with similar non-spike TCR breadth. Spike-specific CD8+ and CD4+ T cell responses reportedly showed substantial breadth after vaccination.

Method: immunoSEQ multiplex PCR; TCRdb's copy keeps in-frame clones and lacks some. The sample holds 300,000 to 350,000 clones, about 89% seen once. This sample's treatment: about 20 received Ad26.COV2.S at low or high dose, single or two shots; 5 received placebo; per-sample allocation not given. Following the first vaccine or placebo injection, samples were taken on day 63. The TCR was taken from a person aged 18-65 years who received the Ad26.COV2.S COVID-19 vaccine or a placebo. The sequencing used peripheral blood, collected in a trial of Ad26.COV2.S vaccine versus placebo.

CDR3 region: CASSSWVASNYNEQFF. In nucleotides, the CDR3 is TGTGCCAGTAGTAGCTGGGTAGCGAGTAACTACAATGAGCAGTTCTTC. The V call is TRBV19, the J call TRBJ2-1, with a tentative D call TRBD2 (5 bases). Trimming stripped 4 bases from V and 3 bases from J, with 16 bases between. The CDR3 has 16 amino acids. Germline-derived CDR1 and CDR2 are LNHDA and SQIVND (reference sequence).